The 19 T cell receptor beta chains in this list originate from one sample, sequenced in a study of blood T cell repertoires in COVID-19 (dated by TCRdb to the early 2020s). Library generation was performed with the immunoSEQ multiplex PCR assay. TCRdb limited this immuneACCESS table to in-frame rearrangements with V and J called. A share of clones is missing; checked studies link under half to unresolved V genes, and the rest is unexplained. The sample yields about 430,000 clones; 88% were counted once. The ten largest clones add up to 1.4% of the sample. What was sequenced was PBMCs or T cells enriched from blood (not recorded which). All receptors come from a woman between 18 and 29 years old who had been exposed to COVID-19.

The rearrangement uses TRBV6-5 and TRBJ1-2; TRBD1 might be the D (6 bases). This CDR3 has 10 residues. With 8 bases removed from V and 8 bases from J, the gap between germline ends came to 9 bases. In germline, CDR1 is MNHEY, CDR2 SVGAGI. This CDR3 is CASSGVGYTF. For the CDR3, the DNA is TGTGCCAGCTCAGGGGTGGGCTACACCTTC.

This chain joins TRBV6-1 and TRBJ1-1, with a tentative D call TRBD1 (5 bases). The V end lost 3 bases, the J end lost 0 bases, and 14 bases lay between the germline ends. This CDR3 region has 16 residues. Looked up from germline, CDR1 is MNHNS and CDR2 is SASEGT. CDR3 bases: TGTGCCAGCAGTGATGGGCGGGGACTTTTGAACACTGAAGCTTTCTTT. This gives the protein CASSDGRGLLNTEAFF.

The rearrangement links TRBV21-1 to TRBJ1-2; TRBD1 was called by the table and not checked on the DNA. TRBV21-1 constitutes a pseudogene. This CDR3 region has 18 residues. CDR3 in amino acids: CASSKGGRGTGGSYGYTF. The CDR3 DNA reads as TGTGCCAGCAGCAAAGGAGGGAGGGGGACAGGGGGCTCCTATGGCTACACCTTC.

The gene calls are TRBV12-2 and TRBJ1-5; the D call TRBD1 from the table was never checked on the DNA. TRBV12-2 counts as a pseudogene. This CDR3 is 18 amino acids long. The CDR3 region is CASRLGRGTGTSNQPQHF. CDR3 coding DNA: TGTGCAAGTCGCTTAGGACGGGGGACAGGGACTAGCAATCAGCCCCAGCATTTT.

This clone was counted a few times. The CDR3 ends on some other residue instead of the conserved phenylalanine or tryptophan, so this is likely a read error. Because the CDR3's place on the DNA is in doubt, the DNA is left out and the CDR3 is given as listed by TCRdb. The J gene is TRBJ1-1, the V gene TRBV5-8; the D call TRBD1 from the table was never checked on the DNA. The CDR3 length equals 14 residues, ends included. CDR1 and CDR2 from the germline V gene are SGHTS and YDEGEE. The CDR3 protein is CASSQVMGQGANRL.

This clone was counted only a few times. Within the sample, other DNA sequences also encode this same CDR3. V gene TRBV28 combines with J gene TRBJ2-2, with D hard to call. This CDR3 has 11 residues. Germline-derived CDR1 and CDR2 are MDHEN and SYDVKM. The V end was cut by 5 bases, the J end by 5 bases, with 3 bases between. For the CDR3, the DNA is TGTGCCAGCAGTCCTACCGGGGAGCTGTTTTTT. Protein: CASSPTGELFF.

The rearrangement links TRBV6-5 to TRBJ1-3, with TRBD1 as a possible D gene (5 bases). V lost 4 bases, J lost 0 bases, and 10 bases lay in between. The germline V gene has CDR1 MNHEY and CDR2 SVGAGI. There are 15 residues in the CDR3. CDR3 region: CASSWGRNSGNTIYF. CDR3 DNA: TGTGCCAGCAGTTGGGGCAGGAACTCTGGAAACACCATATATTTT.

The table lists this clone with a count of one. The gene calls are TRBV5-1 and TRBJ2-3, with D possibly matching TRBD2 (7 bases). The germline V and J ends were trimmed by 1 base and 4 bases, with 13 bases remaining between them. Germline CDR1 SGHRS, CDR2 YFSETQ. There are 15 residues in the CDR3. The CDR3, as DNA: TGCGCCAGCAGCTTGACGGGGGGCTGGTCAGATACGCAGTATTTT. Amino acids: CASSLTGGWSDTQYF.

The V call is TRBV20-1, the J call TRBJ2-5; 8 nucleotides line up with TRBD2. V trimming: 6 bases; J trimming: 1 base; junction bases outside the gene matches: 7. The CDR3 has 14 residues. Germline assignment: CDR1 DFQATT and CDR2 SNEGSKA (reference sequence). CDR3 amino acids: CSASSGKAQETQYF. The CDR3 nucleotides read TGCAGTGCAAGTAGCGGGAAAGCCCAAGAGACCCAGTACTTC.

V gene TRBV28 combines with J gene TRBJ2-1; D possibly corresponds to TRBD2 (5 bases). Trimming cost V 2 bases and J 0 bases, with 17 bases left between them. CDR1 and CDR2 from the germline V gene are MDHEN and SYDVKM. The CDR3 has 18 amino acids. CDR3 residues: CASSLGLASPSSYNEQFF. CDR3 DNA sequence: TGTGCCAGCAGTTTAGGACTTGCTAGTCCCAGCTCCTACAATGAGCAGTTCTTC.

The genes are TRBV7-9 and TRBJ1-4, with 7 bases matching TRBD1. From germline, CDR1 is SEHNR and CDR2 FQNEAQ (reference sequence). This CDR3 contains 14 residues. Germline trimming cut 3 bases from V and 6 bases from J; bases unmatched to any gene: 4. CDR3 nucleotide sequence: TGTGCCAGCAGCTTGGGGCAGGGGGATGAAAAACTGTTTTTT. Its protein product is CASSLGQGDEKLFF.

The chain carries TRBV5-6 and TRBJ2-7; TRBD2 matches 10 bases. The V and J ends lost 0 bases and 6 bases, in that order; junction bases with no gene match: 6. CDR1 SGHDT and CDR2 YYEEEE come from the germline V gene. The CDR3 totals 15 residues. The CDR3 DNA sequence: TGTGCCAGCAGCTTGGTCGGGACTAGCGTGACCGAGCAGTACTTC. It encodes CASSLVGTSVTEQYF.

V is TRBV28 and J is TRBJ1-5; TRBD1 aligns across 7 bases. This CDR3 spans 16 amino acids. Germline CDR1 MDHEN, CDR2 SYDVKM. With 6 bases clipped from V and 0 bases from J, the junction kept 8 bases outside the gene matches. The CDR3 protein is CASSMTGTNSNQPQHF. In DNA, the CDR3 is TGTGCCAGCAGCATGACAGGGACAAATAGCAATCAGCCCCAGCATTTT.

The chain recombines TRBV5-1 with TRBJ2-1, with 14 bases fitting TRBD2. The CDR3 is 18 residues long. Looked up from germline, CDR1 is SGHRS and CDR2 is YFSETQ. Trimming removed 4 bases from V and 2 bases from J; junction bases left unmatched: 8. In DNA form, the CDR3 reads TGCGCCAGCAGCGCCGGGACTAGCGGGGGCGGCCCCTACAATGAGCAGTTCTTC. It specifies CASSAGTSGGGPYNEQFF.

Here the CDR3 DNA reads TGTGCCAGCAGTCCAGGACTAGCGGGAGGGACCTACGAGCAGTACTTC. Encoded protein: CASSPGLAGGTYEQYF. The genes are TRBV28 and TRBJ2-7; the match to TRBD2 covers 15 bases. After removal of 5 bases from V and 2 bases from J, the junction contained 4 bases not matched to a gene. Germline V gene sequence: CDR1 MDHEN, CDR2 SYDVKM. The CDR3 runs 16 residues.

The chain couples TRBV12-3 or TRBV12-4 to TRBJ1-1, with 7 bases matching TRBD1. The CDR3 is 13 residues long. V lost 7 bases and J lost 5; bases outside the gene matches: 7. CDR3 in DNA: TGTGCCAGCACCCTTACAGGGGTAACTGAAGCTTTCTTT. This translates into CASTLTGVTEAFF.

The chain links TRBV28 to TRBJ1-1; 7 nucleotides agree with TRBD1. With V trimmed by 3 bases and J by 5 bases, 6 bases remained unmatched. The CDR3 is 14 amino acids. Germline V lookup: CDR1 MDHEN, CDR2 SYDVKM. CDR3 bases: TGTGCCAGCAGTTTTCAGGGGGGCGAAACTGAAGCTTTCTTT. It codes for CASSFQGGETEAFF.

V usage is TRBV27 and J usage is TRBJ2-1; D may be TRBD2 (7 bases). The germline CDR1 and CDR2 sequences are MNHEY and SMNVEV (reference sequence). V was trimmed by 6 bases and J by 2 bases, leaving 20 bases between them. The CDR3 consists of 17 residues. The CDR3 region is CASRFSGWGGPYNEQFF. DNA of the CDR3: TGTGCCAGCAGGTTTAGCGGGTGGGGGGGGCCCTACAATGAGCAGTTCTTC.

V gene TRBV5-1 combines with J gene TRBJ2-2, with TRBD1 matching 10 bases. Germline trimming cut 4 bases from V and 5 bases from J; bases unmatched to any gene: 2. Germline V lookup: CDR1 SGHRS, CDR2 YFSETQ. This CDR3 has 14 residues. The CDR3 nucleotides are TGCGCCAGCAGCAGGGACAGGGGAACCGGGGAGCTGTTTTTT. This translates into CASSRDRGTGELFF.